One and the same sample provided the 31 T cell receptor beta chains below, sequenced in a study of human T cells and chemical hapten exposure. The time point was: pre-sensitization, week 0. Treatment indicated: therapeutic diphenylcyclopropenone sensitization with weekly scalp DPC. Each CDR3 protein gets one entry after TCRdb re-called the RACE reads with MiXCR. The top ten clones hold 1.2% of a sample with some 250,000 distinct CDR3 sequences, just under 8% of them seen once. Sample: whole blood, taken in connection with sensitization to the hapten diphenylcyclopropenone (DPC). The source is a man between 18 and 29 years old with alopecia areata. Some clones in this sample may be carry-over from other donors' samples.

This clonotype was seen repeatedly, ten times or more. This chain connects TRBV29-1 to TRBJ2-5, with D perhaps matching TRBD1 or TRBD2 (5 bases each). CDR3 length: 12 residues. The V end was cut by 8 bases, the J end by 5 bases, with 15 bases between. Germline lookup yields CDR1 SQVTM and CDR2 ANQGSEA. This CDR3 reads CSTVWGYETQYF. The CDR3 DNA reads TGCAGCACAGTATGGGGGTACGAGACCCAGTACTTC. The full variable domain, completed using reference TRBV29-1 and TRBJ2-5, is SAVISQKPSRDICQRGTSLTIQCQVDSQVTMMFWYRQQPGQSLTLIATANQGSEATYESGFVIDKFPISRPNLTFSTLTVSNMSPEDSSIYLCSTVWGYETQYFGPGTRLLVL.

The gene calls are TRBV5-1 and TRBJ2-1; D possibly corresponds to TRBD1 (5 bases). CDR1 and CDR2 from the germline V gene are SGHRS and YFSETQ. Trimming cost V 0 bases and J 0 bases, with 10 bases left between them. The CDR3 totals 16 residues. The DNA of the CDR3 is TGCGCCAGCAGCTTGGGTCAGGGTAGCTCCTACAATGAGCAGTTCTTC. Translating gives CASSLGQGSSYNEQFF.

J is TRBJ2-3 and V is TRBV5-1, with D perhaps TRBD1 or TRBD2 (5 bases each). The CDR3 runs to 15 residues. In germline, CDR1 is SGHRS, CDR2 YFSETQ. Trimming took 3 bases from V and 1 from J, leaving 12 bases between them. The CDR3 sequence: CASSSGTAGTDTQYF. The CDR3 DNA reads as TGCGCCAGCAGCTCCGGGACCGCTGGCACAGATACGCAGTATTTT.

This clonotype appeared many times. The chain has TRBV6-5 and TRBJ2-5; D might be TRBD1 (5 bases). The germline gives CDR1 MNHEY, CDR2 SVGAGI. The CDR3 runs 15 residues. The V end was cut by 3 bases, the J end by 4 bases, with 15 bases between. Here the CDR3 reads CASSYFSAGRETQYF. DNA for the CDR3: TGTGCCAGCAGTTATTTCTCGGCAGGGCGAGAGACCCAGTACTTC.

CDR3 DNA sequence: TGTGCCAGCAGCTCCTACACCTTC. The encoded protein is CASSSYTF. This rearrangement joins TRBV12-3 or TRBV12-4 to TRBJ1-2; no firm D call. Trimming removed 6 bases from V and 10 bases from J, with 3 bases in between. The CDR3 contains 8 residues.

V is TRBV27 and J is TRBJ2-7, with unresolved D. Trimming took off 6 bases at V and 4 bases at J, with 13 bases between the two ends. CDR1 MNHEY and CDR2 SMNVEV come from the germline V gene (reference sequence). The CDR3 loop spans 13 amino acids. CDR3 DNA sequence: TGTGCCAGCAGGCCGACTTGGGATTACGAGCAGTACGTC. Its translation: CASRPTWDYEQYV.

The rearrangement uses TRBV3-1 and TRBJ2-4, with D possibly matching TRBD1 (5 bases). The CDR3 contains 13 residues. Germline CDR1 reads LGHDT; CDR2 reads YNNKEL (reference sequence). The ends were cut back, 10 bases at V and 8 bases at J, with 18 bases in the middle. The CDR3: CAIKDRNQDIQYF. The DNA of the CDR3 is TGTGCCATAAAAGACAGAAACCAAGACATTCAGTACTTC.

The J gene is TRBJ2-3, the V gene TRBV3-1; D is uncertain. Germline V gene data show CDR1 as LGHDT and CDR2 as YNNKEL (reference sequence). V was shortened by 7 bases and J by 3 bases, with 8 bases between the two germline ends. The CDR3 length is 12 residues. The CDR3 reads CASTGITDTQYF. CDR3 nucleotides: TGTGCCAGCACAGGAATTACAGATACGCAGTATTTT.

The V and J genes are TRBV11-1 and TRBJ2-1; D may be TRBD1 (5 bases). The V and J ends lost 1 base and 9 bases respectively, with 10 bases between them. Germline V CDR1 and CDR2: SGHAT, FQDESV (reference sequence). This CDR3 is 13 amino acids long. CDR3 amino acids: CASSLGPRGEQFF. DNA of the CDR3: TGTGCCAGCAGCTTAGGCCCTAGGGGTGAGCAGTTCTTC.

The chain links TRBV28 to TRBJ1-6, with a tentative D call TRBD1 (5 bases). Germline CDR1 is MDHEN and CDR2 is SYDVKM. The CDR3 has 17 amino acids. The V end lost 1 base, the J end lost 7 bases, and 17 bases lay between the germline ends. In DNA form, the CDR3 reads TGTGCCAGCAGTTTATTGGGTTTGGGACGGCGAAATTCACCCCTCCACTTT. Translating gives CASSLLGLGRRNSPLHF.

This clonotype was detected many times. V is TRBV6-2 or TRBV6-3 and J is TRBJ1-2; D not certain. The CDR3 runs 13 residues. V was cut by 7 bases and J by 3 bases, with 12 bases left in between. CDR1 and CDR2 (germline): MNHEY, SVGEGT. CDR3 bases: TGTGCCAGCAAGAGATTCTGGGACTATGGCTACACCTTC. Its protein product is CASKRFWDYGYTF.

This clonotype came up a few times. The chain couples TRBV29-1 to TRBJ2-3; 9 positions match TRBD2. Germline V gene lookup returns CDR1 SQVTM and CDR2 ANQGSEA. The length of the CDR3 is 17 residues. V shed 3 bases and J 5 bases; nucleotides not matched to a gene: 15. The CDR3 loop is CSVDFWASGDFVDTQYF. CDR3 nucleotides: TGCAGCGTTGATTTCTGGGCTAGCGGGGATTTCGTAGATACGCAGTATTTT.

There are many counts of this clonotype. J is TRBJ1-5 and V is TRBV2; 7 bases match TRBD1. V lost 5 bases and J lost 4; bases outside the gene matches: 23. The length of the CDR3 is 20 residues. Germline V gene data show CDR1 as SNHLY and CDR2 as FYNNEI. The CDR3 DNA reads TGTGCCAGCAGTAACCGGGACAGCCCTGGGTCTGTAATAGCAAATCAGCCCCAGCATTTT. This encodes CASSNRDSPGSVIANQPQHF.

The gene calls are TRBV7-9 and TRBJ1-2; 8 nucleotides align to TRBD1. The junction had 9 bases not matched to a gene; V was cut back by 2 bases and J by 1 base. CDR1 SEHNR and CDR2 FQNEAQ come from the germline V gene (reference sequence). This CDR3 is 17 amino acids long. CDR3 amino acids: CASSLQGARYDNYGYTF. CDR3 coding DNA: TGTGCCAGCAGCTTACAGGGGGCACGGTACGATAACTATGGCTACACCTTC.

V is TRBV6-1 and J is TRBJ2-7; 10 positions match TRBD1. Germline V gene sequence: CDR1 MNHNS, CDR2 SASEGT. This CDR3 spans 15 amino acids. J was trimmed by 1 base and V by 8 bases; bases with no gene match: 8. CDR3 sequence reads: CASRADRGISYEQYF. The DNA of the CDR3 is TGTGCCAGCCGAGCGGACAGGGGGATTTCCTACGAGCAGTACTTC.

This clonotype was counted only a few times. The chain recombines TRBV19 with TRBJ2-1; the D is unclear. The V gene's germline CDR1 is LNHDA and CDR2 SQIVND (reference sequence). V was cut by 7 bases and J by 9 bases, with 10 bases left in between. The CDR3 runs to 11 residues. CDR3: CASTTIGEQFF. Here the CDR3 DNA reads TGTGCCAGTACCACAATAGGTGAGCAGTTCTTC.

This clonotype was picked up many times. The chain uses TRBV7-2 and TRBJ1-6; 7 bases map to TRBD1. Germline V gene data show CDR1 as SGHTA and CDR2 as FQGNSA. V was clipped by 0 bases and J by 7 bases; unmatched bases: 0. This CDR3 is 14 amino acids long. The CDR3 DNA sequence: TGTGCCAGCAGCTTAGCAGGGGGCAATTCACCCCTCCACTTT. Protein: CASSLAGGNSPLHF.

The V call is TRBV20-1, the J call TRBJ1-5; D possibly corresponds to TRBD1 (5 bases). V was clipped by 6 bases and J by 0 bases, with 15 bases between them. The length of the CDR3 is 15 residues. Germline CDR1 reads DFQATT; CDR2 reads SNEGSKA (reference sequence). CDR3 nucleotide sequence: TGCAGTGCGGGGACGGGTGGGAATAGCAATCAGCCCCAGCATTTT. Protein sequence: CSAGTGGNSNQPQHF.

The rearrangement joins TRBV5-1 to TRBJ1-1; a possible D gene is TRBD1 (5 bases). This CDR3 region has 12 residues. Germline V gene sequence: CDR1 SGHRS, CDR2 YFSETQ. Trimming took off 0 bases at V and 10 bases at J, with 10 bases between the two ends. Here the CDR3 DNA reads TGCGCCAGCAGCTTGGCCGGGGCTGGAGCTTTCTTT. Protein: CASSLAGAGAFF.

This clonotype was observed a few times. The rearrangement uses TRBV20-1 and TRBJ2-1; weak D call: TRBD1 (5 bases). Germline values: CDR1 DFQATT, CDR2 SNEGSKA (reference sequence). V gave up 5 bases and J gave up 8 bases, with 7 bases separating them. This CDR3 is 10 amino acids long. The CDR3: CSAATDEQFF. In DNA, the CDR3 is TGCAGTGCTGCGACAGATGAGCAGTTCTTC.

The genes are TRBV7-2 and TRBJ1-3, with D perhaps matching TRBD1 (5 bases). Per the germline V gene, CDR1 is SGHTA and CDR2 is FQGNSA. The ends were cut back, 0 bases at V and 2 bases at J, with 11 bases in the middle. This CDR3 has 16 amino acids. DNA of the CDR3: TGTGCCAGCAGCTTAGCCATTTTCAGGGCTGGAAACACCATATATTTT. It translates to CASSLAIFRAGNTIYF.

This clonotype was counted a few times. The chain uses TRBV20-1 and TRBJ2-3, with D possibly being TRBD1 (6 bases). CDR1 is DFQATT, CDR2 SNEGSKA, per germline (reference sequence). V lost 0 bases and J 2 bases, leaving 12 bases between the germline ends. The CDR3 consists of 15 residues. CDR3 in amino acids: CSAREWGPLTDTQYF. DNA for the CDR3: TGCAGTGCTAGAGAATGGGGGCCCCTCACAGATACGCAGTATTTT.

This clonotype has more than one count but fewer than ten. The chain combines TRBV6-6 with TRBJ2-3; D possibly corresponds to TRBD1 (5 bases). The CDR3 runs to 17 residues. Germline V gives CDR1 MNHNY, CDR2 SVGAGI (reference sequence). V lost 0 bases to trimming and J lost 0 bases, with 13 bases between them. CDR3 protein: CASSYSHRISSTDTQYF. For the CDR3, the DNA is TGTGCCAGCAGTTACTCCCACAGGATATCTAGCACAGATACGCAGTATTTT.

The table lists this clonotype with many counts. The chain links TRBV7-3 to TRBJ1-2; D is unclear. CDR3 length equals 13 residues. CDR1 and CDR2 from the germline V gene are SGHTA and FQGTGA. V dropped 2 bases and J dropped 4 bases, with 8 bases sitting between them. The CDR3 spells CASSLGEGYGYTF. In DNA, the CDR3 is TGTGCCAGCAGCTTAGGCGAGGGCTATGGCTACACCTTC.

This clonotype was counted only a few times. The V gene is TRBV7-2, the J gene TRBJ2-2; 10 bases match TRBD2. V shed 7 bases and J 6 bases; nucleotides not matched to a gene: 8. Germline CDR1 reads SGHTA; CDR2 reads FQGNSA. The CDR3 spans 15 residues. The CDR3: CASTFSGGWPGELFF. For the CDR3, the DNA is TGTGCCAGCACCTTTAGCGGGGGGTGGCCCGGGGAGCTGTTTTTT.

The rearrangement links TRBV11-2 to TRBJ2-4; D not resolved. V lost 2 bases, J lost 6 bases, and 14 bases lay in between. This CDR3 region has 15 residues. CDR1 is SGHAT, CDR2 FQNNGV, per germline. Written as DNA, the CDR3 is TGTGCCAGCAGCTTAACCCAGACATCGGGAAACATTCAGTACTTC. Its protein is CASSLTQTSGNIQYF.

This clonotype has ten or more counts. CDR3 protein: CASSYFSQETQYF. The CDR3 coding sequence is TGTGCCAGCAGTTATTTCAGCCAAGAGACCCAGTACTTC. The chain employs TRBV6-5 and TRBJ2-5; D not certain. V was pared by 3 bases and J by 1 base, with 6 bases between. There are 13 residues in the CDR3. CDR1 and CDR2 (germline): MNHEY, SVGAGI.

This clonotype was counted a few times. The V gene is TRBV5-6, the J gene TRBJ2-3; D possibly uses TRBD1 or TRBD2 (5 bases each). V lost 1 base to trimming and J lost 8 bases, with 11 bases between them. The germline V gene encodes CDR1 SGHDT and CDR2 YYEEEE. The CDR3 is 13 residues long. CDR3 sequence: CASSLLGAGTQYF. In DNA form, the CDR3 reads TGTGCCAGCAGCTTGTTAGGGGCGGGTACGCAGTATTTT.

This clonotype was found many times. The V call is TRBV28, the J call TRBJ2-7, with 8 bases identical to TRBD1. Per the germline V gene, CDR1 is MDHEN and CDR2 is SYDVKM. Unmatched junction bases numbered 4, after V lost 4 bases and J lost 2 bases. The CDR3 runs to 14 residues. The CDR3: CASSSGQDPYEQYF. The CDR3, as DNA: TGTGCCAGCAGTTCGGGACAGGACCCCTACGAGCAGTACTTC.

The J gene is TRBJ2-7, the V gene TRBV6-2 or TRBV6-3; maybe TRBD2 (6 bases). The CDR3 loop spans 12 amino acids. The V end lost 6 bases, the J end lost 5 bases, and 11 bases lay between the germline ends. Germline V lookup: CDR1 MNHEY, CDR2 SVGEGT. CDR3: CASRGGADEQYV. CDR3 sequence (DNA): TGTGCCAGCAGGGGGGGTGCCGACGAGCAGTACGTC.

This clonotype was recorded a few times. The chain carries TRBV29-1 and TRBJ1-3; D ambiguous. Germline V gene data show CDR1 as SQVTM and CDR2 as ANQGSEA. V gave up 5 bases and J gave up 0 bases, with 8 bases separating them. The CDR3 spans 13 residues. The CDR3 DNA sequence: TGCAGCGTTCCCAGCCTCTCTGGAAACACCATATATTTT. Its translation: CSVPSLSGNTIYF.